The clone carrying this T cell receptor beta chain was seen more than once but under ten times. Its antigen is as yet unknown. The sequenced template was RNA, covering the TCR beta CDR3 region. RT-PCR was first run with HTBI primers, then multiplex PCR in a second round. TCRdb re-derived calls from the multiplex PCR reads in MiXCR, one entry per CDR3 protein. The table records approximately 1.2 million distinct CDR3 sequences, roughly two fifths of them present only once. The sample originates from a study of Graves' ophthalmopathy and Graves' hyperthyroidism. At the level of the study: Stable hyperthyroidism meant no ophthalmopathy within 18 months of follow-up.

Study observations and caveats: Blood also carried most expanded thyroid clonotypes exceeding 0.001 frequency.

The germline V gene encodes CDR1 MDHEN and CDR2 SYDVKM. The CDR3 is 16 residues long. V was shortened by 0 bases and J by 4 bases, with 15 bases between the two germline ends. This receptor was identified in an adult man with Graves' hyperthyroidism. The J gene is TRBJ2-5, the V gene TRBV28, with D tentatively TRBD2 (7 bases). What was sequenced was peripheral blood or thyroid tissue (not recorded which). In DNA, the CDR3 is TGTGCCAGCAGTTTATGGGGAGGGGGAAGCGGAGAGACCCAGTACTTC. Translation gives CASSLWGGGSGETQYF.